This T cell receptor (beta chain) is from a study of T cell responses to AZD1222 COVID-19 vaccine. Germline V gene lookup returns CDR1 MDHEN and CDR2 SYDVKM. The V and J ends lost 2 bases and 1 base respectively, with 11 bases between them. This CDR3 spans 15 amino acids. Sequenced by immunoSEQ multiplex PCR; TCRdb stores in-frame clones only, minus some. This table has some 150,000 clones, just under 90% appearing once. Source: peripheral blood, taken 28 days after the second dose of the MenACWY control vaccine. This clonotype originated in an adult who received the MenACWY meningococcal vaccine as a control. The rearrangement uses TRBV28 and TRBJ2-5, with D possibly called TRBD1 or TRBD2 (5 bases each). The CDR3 here is CASSLPGTIQETQYF. The CDR3 nucleotides are TGTGCCAGCAGTTTACCGGGGACCATCCAAGAGACCCAGTACTTC.